These 29 T cell receptor beta chains share one sample of origin, sequenced in a study of blood T cell repertoires in COVID-19. Sequenced by immunoSEQ multiplex PCR; TCRdb stores in-frame clones only, minus some. The top ten hold roughly 7.9% of the sample, which has 90,000 to 150,000 clones, more than 70% seen once. Sequencing was done on a sample of peripheral blood. These receptors all come from a human donor in a cohort sampled during active COVID-19.

This clone appeared a few times. The chain links TRBV5-4 to TRBJ2-7, with 8 nucleotides matching TRBD2. The CDR3 extends over 14 amino acids. CDR1 and CDR2 (germline): SGHNT, YYREEE (reference sequence). The ends lost 5 bases at V and 7 bases at J; junction bases unmatched: 11. CDR3 protein: CASRGGSGSGEQYF. Here the CDR3 DNA reads TGTGCCAGCAGGGGTGGGAGCGGGAGCGGGGAGCAGTACTTC.

The chain combines TRBV5-6 with TRBJ2-7; 9 bases are shared with TRBD2. Trimming cost V 4 bases and J 5 bases; bases outside gene matches: 16. Germline CDR1 is SGHDT and CDR2 is YYEEEE. The CDR3 runs to 17 residues. The CDR3 loop is CASSTVEVAGGLHEQYF. CDR3 sequence (DNA): TGTGCCAGCAGCACTGTGGAGGTGGCGGGAGGGTTGCACGAGCAGTACTTC.

The genes are TRBV29-1 and TRBJ1-1, with unresolved D. This CDR3 spans 11 amino acids. V dropped 1 base and J dropped 10 bases, with 10 bases sitting between them. Per germline, CDR1 SQVTM and CDR2 ANQGSEA. This CDR3 reads CSVEVRLGAFF. The CDR3 coding sequence is TGCAGCGTTGAAGTTCGTCTAGGAGCTTTCTTT.

CDR3 DNA: TGTGCCAGCACCCTAGGACAGGCCAACTATGGCTACACCTTC. Amino acid sequence: CASTLGQANYGYTF. This sequence joins TRBV18 and TRBJ1-2, with 7 positions matching TRBD1. Germline V gene sequence: CDR1 KGHSH, CDR2 LQKENI. Germline trimming cut 8 bases from V and 2 bases from J; bases unmatched to any gene: 8. This CDR3 spans 14 amino acids.

The J gene is TRBJ1-1, the V gene TRBV10-3; 10 bases agree with TRBD1. The CDR3 runs 14 residues. The J segment lost 5 bases and the V segment lost 5 bases, leaving 5 bases of the junction unmatched. Germline-derived CDR1 and CDR2 are ENHRY and SYGVKD. CDR3 in DNA: TGTGCCATCAGTTTGGACAGGGGGAATACTGAAGCTTTCTTT. Encoded protein: CAISLDRGNTEAFF.

The CDR3 is CASSLEVSGGPEQYF. The CDR3 bases are TGTGCCAGCAGCTTAGAGGTTAGCGGGGGACCCGAGCAGTACTTC. This chain connects TRBV7-9 to TRBJ2-7, with 9 bases that match TRBD2. The CDR3 loop spans 15 amino acids. V lost 1 base and J lost 6; bases outside the gene matches: 7. Germline V CDR1 and CDR2: SEHNR, FQNEAQ (reference sequence).

The gene calls are TRBV5-1 and TRBJ2-2; 9 bases are shared with TRBD1. V was pared by 2 bases and J by 4 bases, with 6 bases of the junction left unmatched. Looked up from germline, CDR1 is SGHRS and CDR2 is YFSETQ. The CDR3 is 16 amino acids. This CDR3 reads CASSFMGQGGTGELFF. In nucleotides, the CDR3 is TGCGCCAGCAGCTTTATGGGACAGGGAGGCACCGGGGAGCTGTTTTTT.

The chain couples TRBV3-1 (or the pseudogene TRBV3-2) to TRBJ1-5; no firm D call. The germline V gene has CDR1 LGHDT and CDR2 YNNKEL (reference sequence). V lost 1 base, J lost 0 bases, and 16 bases lay in between. This CDR3 contains 18 residues. The chain's CDR3 is CASSQGPVIVNSNQPQHF. The CDR3 nucleotides read TGTGCCAGCAGCCAAGGGCCCGTGATTGTAAATAGCAATCAGCCCCAGCATTTT.

The chain recombines TRBV5-5 with TRBJ1-1, with TRBD1 matching 9 bases. V trimming: 4 bases; J trimming: 6 bases; junction bases outside the gene matches: 4. The CDR3 spans 13 residues. CDR1 and CDR2 (germline): SGHKS, YYEKEE (reference sequence). The CDR3 nucleotides are TGTGCCAGCAGCCTCGGACAGGGGTCTGAAGCTTTCTTT. It is translated as CASSLGQGSEAFF.

J is TRBJ2-7 and V is TRBV19; D remains ambiguous. The CDR3 has 14 amino acids. Germline V gene data show CDR1 as LNHDA and CDR2 as SQIVND (reference sequence). Trimming took off 1 base at V and 4 bases at J, with 11 bases between the two ends. The CDR3: CASSIGQRPYEQYF. In DNA, the CDR3 is TGTGCCAGTAGTATAGGGCAGCGTCCATACGAGCAGTACTTC.

The chain recombines TRBV5-1 with TRBJ1-6; TRBD1 is a possible D gene (6 bases). The V end was cut by 2 bases, the J end by 8 bases, with 11 bases between. From germline, CDR1 is SGHRS and CDR2 YFSETQ. CDR3 length: 14 residues. DNA of the CDR3: TGCGCCAGCAGCTTCGCAGGGGTTGATTCACCCCTCCACTTT. Amino acids: CASSFAGVDSPLHF.

The sample holds one count of this clone. The chain carries TRBV6-5 and TRBJ1-5, with 7 nucleotides matching TRBD1. The CDR3 is 15 residues long. Trimming cost V 6 bases and J 1 base; bases outside gene matches: 6. From germline, CDR1 is MNHEY and CDR2 SVGAGI. The CDR3 sequence is CASRRQGASNQPQHF. DNA for the CDR3: TGTGCCAGCAGGAGACAGGGTGCCAGCAATCAGCCCCAGCATTTT.

The chain recombines TRBV2 with TRBJ1-3; 7 positions match TRBD1. The V and J ends lost 1 base and 0 bases, in that order; junction bases with no gene match: 6. CDR1 and CDR2 (germline): SNHLY, FYNNEI. The CDR3 has 17 amino acids. The CDR3 sequence is CASSEVLRGPSGNTIYF. The CDR3 DNA is TGTGCCAGCAGTGAAGTACTGAGGGGGCCCTCTGGAAACACCATATATTTT.

J is TRBJ1-1 and V is TRBV30; D call uncertain. Germline CDR1 GTSNPN, CDR2 SVGIG (reference sequence). Trimming took off 4 bases at V and 5 bases at J, with 11 bases between the two ends. This CDR3 spans 12 amino acids. The CDR3 nucleotides are TGTGCCTGGACCGGCGGGAGGACTGAAGCTTTCTTT. Amino acid sequence: CAWTGGRTEAFF.

J is TRBJ2-5 and V is TRBV7-9; 7 bases are shared with TRBD2. From germline, CDR1 is SEHNR and CDR2 FQNEAQ (reference sequence). Trimming cost V 5 bases and J 2 bases; bases outside gene matches: 5. The CDR3 has 14 residues. The CDR3 here is CASSHERGQETQYF. The CDR3 nucleotides are TGTGCCAGCAGCCATGAGCGGGGACAAGAGACCCAGTACTTC.

The V and J genes are TRBV28 and TRBJ2-7; TRBD1 aligns across 8 bases. This CDR3 spans 16 amino acids. V was clipped by 4 bases and J by 2 bases; unmatched bases: 10. Germline CDR1 and CDR2: MDHEN and SYDVKM. This CDR3 reads CASSSPGDRSTYEQYF. The CDR3, as DNA: TGTGCCAGCAGTTCACCGGGGGACAGGTCCACCTACGAGCAGTACTTC.

The gene calls are TRBV4-1 and TRBJ1-3; possible D gene TRBD1, 6 bases. Looked up from germline, CDR1 is MGHRA and CDR2 is YSYEKL. Trimming shortened V by 7 bases and J by 3 bases, and 13 bases separated the two germline ends. The CDR3 covers 14 residues. Written as DNA, the CDR3 is TGCGCCAGCACAGGGGAGAGCAGTGGAAACACCATATATTTT. Translation gives CASTGESSGNTIYF.

This chain links TRBV3-1 (or the pseudogene TRBV3-2) with TRBJ2-7, with TRBD2 matching over 11 bases. V was clipped by 11 bases and J by 5 bases; unmatched bases: 11. The CDR3 totals 14 residues. The V gene's germline CDR1 is LGHDT and CDR2 YNNKEL (reference sequence). The CDR3 nucleotides read TGTGCCCCCCCAACTAGCGGGAGCAAAGACGAGCAGTACTTC. This gives the protein CAPPTSGSKDEQYF.

This chain joins TRBV5-1 and TRBJ2-7, with D maybe TRBD1 (6 bases). V dropped 5 bases and J dropped 3 bases, with 27 bases sitting between them. The V gene's germline CDR1 is SGHRS and CDR2 YFSETQ. This CDR3 spans 18 amino acids. CDR3 region: CASSHAPSGRGQVYEQYF. The CDR3 DNA is TGCGCCAGCAGTCACGCGCCCTCGGGCAGGGGTCAGGTCTACGAGCAGTACTTC.

The V gene is TRBV7-8, the J gene TRBJ2-7; TRBD2 aligns across 13 bases. The CDR3 extends over 18 amino acids. CDR1 is SGHVS, CDR2 FQNEAQ, per germline. J was trimmed by 0 bases and V by 3 bases; bases with no gene match: 8. The DNA of the CDR3 is TGTGCCAGCAGCTTCGCTGGACTAGCGGGAGAATTCTCCTACGAGCAGTACTTC. The encoded protein is CASSFAGLAGEFSYEQYF.

The rearrangement links TRBV19 to TRBJ2-7; 14 positions match TRBD2. The germline CDR1 and CDR2 sequences are LNHDA and SQIVND (reference sequence). This CDR3 is 17 amino acids long. V lost 5 bases, J lost 12 bases, and 18 bases stayed unmatched. CDR3 coding DNA: TGTGCCAGTAGTCCCCTCGGACAGGGGACTAGCGGGAGCCCGCCGTACTTC. It translates to CASSPLGQGTSGSPPYF.

V usage is TRBV5-1 and J usage is TRBJ2-1; 10 bases line up with TRBD1. The CDR3 has 15 amino acids. With 4 bases clipped from V and 7 bases from J, the junction kept 8 bases outside the gene matches. Per the germline V gene, CDR1 is SGHRS and CDR2 is YFSETQ. The chain's CDR3 is CASSRGQGIINEQFF. The CDR3 DNA is TGCGCCAGCAGCCGGGGACAGGGGATAATTAATGAGCAGTTCTTC.

The chain uses TRBV6-6 and TRBJ1-2; weak D call: TRBD1 (5 bases). Per the germline V gene, CDR1 is MNHNY and CDR2 is SVGAGI (reference sequence). With 10 bases removed from V and 0 bases from J, the gap between germline ends came to 18 bases. This CDR3 is built from 15 residues. The CDR3 DNA is TGTGCCACCATCCCTGGGGGGGGAGCTAACTATGGCTACACCTTC. Protein product: CATIPGGGANYGYTF.

In nucleotides, the CDR3 is TGCGCCAGCAGCTTCGGTGGCAATCAGCCCCAGCATTTT. Encoded protein: CASSFGGNQPQHF. The chain links TRBV5-1 to TRBJ1-5, with unresolved D. Trimming removed 2 bases at V and 2 bases at J, with 5 bases between. The CDR3 has 13 residues. The germline gives CDR1 SGHRS, CDR2 YFSETQ.

The chain links TRBV18 to TRBJ1-5; D perhaps matches TRBD1 (6 bases). Trimming took off 3 bases at V and 0 bases at J, with 6 bases between the two ends. CDR3 length: 14 residues. CDR1 and CDR2 (germline): KGHSH, LQKENI. The CDR3 region is CASSPDSSNQPQHF. CDR3 in DNA: TGTGCCAGCTCACCGGACAGTAGCAATCAGCCCCAGCATTTT.

The chain joins TRBV11-3 to TRBJ1-1, with D tentatively TRBD1 (5 bases). Trimming left V 5 bases short and J 0 bases short, with 7 bases between. This CDR3 has 13 residues. The germline V gene has CDR1 SGHNT and CDR2 YENEEA. This CDR3 reads CASSTTVNTEAFF. The CDR3 region has the DNA TGTGCCAGCAGCACGACAGTGAACACTGAAGCTTTCTTT.

This sequence joins TRBV23-1 and TRBJ2-3; 8 positions match TRBD2. TRBV23-1 qualifies as an ORF whose function is uncertain. The junction had 17 bases not matched to a gene; V was cut back by 1 base and J by 2 bases. This CDR3 is built from 20 residues. This CDR3 is CASSQWGEASGPRNTDTQYF. The CDR3 DNA follows: TGCGCCAGCAGTCAATGGGGGGAGGCTAGCGGGCCTAGAAACACAGATACGCAGTATTTT.

This sequence joins TRBV7-8 and TRBJ2-7; 7 nucleotides agree with TRBD1. Germline values: CDR1 SGHVS, CDR2 FQNEAQ. The CDR3 extends over 16 amino acids. With 1 base clipped from V and 2 bases from J, the junction kept 8 bases outside the gene matches. The CDR3 here is CASSLGDRAAPYEQYF. DNA for the CDR3: TGTGCCAGCAGCTTAGGAGACAGGGCTGCCCCCTACGAGCAGTACTTC.

The table lists this clone with a count of one. This chain joins TRBV15 and TRBJ1-1, with unresolved D. Germline CDR1 reads LNHNV; CDR2 reads YYDKDF (reference sequence). V gave up 1 base and J gave up 4 bases, with 10 bases separating them. This CDR3 contains 14 residues. The chain's CDR3 is CATSRVRTPTEAFF. Here the CDR3 DNA reads TGTGCCACCAGCAGAGTTAGAACCCCCACTGAAGCTTTCTTT. The complete variable domain, with remaining parts taken from reference TRBV15 and TRBJ1-1, reads DAMVIQNPRYQVTQFGKPVTLSCSQTLNHNVMYWYQQKSSQAPKLLFHYYDKDFNNEADTPDNFQSRRPNTSFCFLDIRSPGLGDTAMYLCATSRVRTPTEAFFGQGTRLTVV.